These 20 T cell receptor beta chains were all obtained from the same sample, sequenced in a study of graft-versus-host responses after intestinal transplantation. The table came from immunoSEQ multiplex PCR; TCRdb's copy has only in-frame clones and leaves some out. The sample yields approximately 88,000 clones, about 95% seen once. These receptors lack a known antigen. Sequenced material: unstimulated CD4+ T cells sorted from spleen or lymph node cells, taken before transplant. The receptors derive from a human donor who was the organ donor for an intestinal transplant.

This chain joins TRBV6-1 and TRBJ1-5; D possibly corresponds to TRBD1 (5 bases). The V gene lost 6 bases and the J gene lost 7 bases, with 13 bases spanning the gap. Per germline, CDR1 MNHNS and CDR2 SASEGT. This CDR3 spans 13 amino acids. Here the CDR3 DNA reads TGTGCCAGCAGGTGGGCAGGGAACCAGCCCCAGCATTTT. This codes for CASRWAGNQPQHF.

This clone was seen a single time. The CDR3 here is CASSKPGQGPEKLFF. CDR3 nucleotides: TGTGCCAGTAGTAAACCGGGACAGGGGCCCGAAAAACTGTTTTTT. The J gene is TRBJ1-4, the V gene TRBV19; TRBD1 matches at 10 bases. In germline, CDR1 is LNHDA, CDR2 SQIVND (reference sequence). The CDR3 consists of 15 residues. Trimming cost V 4 bases and J 8 bases; bases outside gene matches: 7. Filled out from reference TRBV19 and TRBJ1-4, the complete variable domain reads DGGITQSPKYLFRKEGQNVTLSCEQNLNHDAMYWYRQDPGQGLRLIYYSQIVNDFQKGDIAEGYSVSREKKESFPLTVTSAQKNPTAFYLCASSKPGQGPEKLFFGSGTQLSVL.

The chain has TRBV11-3 and TRBJ1-3, with 7 positions matching TRBD1. V was pared by 2 bases and J by 0 bases, with 10 bases of the junction left unmatched. CDR3 length equals 18 residues. CDR1 and CDR2 (germline): SGHNT, YENEEA. The CDR3 here is CASSLRAAGGDSGNTIYF. The CDR3, as DNA: TGTGCCAGCAGCTTAAGGGCGGCAGGGGGTGACTCTGGAAACACCATATATTTT.

The chain recombines TRBV6-1 with TRBJ2-5, with D perhaps matching TRBD2 (5 bases). V lost 6 bases and J 3 bases, leaving 11 bases between the germline ends. The CDR3 runs 13 residues. Germline loops: CDR1 MNHNS, CDR2 SASEGT. The CDR3 nucleotides are TGTGCCAGCAGGTCCAGCGGCGAAGAGACCCAGTACTTC. Its translation is CASRSSGEETQYF.

The chain links TRBV5-1 to TRBJ1-1; possible D gene TRBD1, 6 bases. Trimming left V 0 bases short and J 3 bases short, with 12 bases between. Germline values: CDR1 SGHRS, CDR2 YFSETQ. The CDR3 has 15 residues. The CDR3 nucleotides read TGCGCCAGCAGCTTGGTACAGGGCAGTCACACTGAAGCTTTCTTT. Residues: CASSLVQGSHTEAFF.

This chain joins TRBV4-1 and TRBJ2-1; D not resolved. CDR1 is MGHRA, CDR2 YSYEKL, per germline. Trimming shortened V by 6 bases and J by 5 bases, and 23 bases separated the two germline ends. CDR3 size: 17 residues. Written as DNA, the CDR3 is TGCGCCAGCAGTCACCTAGGAACCGCCGGCTGGGACAATGAGCAGTTCTTC. Residues: CASSHLGTAGWDNEQFF.

The rearrangement links TRBV2 to TRBJ2-1, with D perhaps matching TRBD2 (6 bases). CDR1 and CDR2 from the germline V gene are SNHLY and FYNNEI. Trimming left V 8 bases short and J 10 bases short, with 18 bases between. This CDR3 contains 13 residues. CDR3: CASRKSGVDEQFF. The CDR3 nucleotides are TGTGCCAGCCGCAAATCGGGGGTCGACGAGCAGTTCTTC.

This chain uses TRBV19 with TRBJ1-3; tentative D call: TRBD1 (5 bases). The V and J ends lost 3 bases and 0 bases respectively, with 15 bases between them. The germline CDR1 and CDR2 sequences are LNHDA and SQIVND (reference sequence). CDR3 length: 17 residues. This CDR3 reads CASSISGRIFSGNTIYF. The CDR3 DNA is TGTGCCAGTAGTATTTCGGGACGGATCTTCTCTGGAAACACCATATATTTT.

The chain recombines TRBV2 with TRBJ1-1; D not resolved. The germline CDR1 and CDR2 sequences are SNHLY and FYNNEI. Trimming shortened V by 3 bases and J by 1 base, and 12 bases separated the two germline ends. This CDR3 region has 15 residues. CDR3 in amino acids: CASSERAAKNTEAFF. CDR3 bases: TGTGCCAGCAGTGAGAGAGCAGCTAAGAACACTGAAGCTTTCTTT.

V usage is TRBV7-2 and J usage is TRBJ2-7; possibly TRBD1 or TRBD2 for D (6 bases each). Trimming cost V 4 bases and J 4 bases, with 11 bases left between them. CDR1 and CDR2 from the germline V gene are SGHTA and FQGNSA. This CDR3 spans 13 amino acids. The CDR3: CASSYRGVYEQYF. CDR3 nucleotide sequence: TGTGCCAGCAGCTATAGGGGGGTATACGAGCAGTACTTC.

This clone was detected once. V and J are TRBV4-1 and TRBJ1-6; D might be TRBD1 (6 bases). The V and J ends lost 0 bases and 6 bases respectively, with 12 bases between them. The CDR3 extends over 16 amino acids. From germline, CDR1 is MGHRA and CDR2 YSYEKL. The CDR3 bases are TGCGCCAGCAGCCAAGAAACAGGGCTCGCTAATTCACCCCTCCACTTT. This translates into CASSQETGLANSPLHF.

The CDR3 nucleotides are TGTGCCACCAGCAGAGCCGGGGTCACCGGGGAGCTGTTTTTT. Encoded protein: CATSRAGVTGELFF. The rearrangement uses TRBV15 and TRBJ2-2, with a possible D match to TRBD2 (5 bases). The CDR3 runs 14 residues. CDR1 and CDR2 (germline): LNHNV, YYDKDF (reference sequence). Trimming stripped 1 base from V and 4 bases from J, with 7 bases between.

The chain links TRBV15 to TRBJ1-3, with unresolved D. V lost 0 bases, J lost 0 bases, and 9 bases lay in between. Germline loops: CDR1 LNHNV, CDR2 YYDKDF (reference sequence). The CDR3 totals 16 residues. The CDR3 reads CATSRDAAISGNTIYF. Here the CDR3 DNA reads TGTGCCACCAGCAGAGATGCGGCCATCTCTGGAAACACCATATATTTT.

The rearrangement uses TRBV6-1 and TRBJ1-5; 8 nucleotides line up with TRBD1. The CDR3 contains 13 residues. In germline, CDR1 is MNHNS, CDR2 SASEGT. Trimming removed 6 bases from V and 2 bases from J; junction bases left unmatched: 0. CDR3 residues: CASRTGGNQPQHF. CDR3 bases: TGTGCCAGCAGGACAGGGGGCAATCAGCCCCAGCATTTT.

The gene calls are TRBV21-1 and TRBJ2-6; the tabulated D call, TRBD1, remains unverified against the DNA. TRBV21-1 is reported as a pseudogene. CDR3 length: 18 residues. The chain's CDR3 is CASSKGNRVISGANVLTF. CDR3 DNA: TGTGCCAGCAGCAAAGGGAACAGGGTAATCTCTGGGGCCAACGTCCTGACTTTC.

This clone was seen a single time. V is TRBV7-9 and J is TRBJ2-7; a weak D match, TRBD1 (6 bases). CDR3 length equals 15 residues. Germline CDR1 SEHNR, CDR2 FQNEAQ (reference sequence). Trimming left V 5 bases short and J 4 bases short, with 18 bases between. The CDR3 bases are TGTGCCAGCAGCCTAGAAAGGGGACAAAATTACGAGCAGTACTTC. Amino acid sequence: CASSLERGQNYEQYF.

CDR3 in DNA: TGTGCCTGGAGTTGGACAGGGTTAGACCTCTCTGGGGCCAACGTCCTGACTTTC. This encodes CAWSWTGLDLSGANVLTF. The chain employs TRBV30 and TRBJ2-6; the match to TRBD1 covers 8 bases. Germline-derived CDR1 and CDR2 are GTSNPN and SVGIG (reference sequence). V trimming: 2 bases; J trimming: 0 bases; junction bases outside the gene matches: 9. The CDR3 spans 18 residues.

This rearrangement joins TRBV19 to TRBJ2-1; 11 bases line up with TRBD2. With V trimmed by 10 bases and J by 6 bases, 8 bases remained unmatched. The CDR3 extends over 14 amino acids. Germline V CDR1 and CDR2: LNHDA, SQIVND (reference sequence). CDR3 in DNA: TGTGCCACAACGGGACTAGCGGAAGGCAATGAGCAGTTCTTC. This sequence encodes CATTGLAEGNEQFF. The full variable domain, in which reference TRBV19 and TRBJ2-1 provide the parts outside the CDR3, is DGGITQSPKYLFRKEGQNVTLSCEQNLNHDAMYWYRQDPGQGLRLIYYSQIVNDFQKGDIAEGYSVSREKKESFPLTVTSAQKNPTAFYLCATTGLAEGNEQFFGPGTRLTVL.

This chain connects TRBV5-4 to TRBJ2-1; TRBD1 or TRBD2 may be the D gene (5 bases each). The germline CDR1 and CDR2 sequences are SGHNT and YYREEE (reference sequence). Deletions cut 4 bases from V and 8 bases from J, with 22 bases between. The CDR3 runs to 16 residues. CDR3 DNA: TGTGCCAGCAGCCAGGGACCTCACCTAGAATACGATGAGCAGTTCTTC. It specifies CASSQGPHLEYDEQFF. Full variable domain (missing parts from reference TRBV5-4 and TRBJ2-1): ETGVTQSPTHLIKTRGQQVTLRCSSQSGHNTVSWYQQALGQGPQFIFQYYREEENGRGNFPPRFSGLQFPNYSSELNVNALELDDSALYLCASSQGPHLEYDEQFFGPGTRLTVL.

Comments on this clone: At one end the junction does not follow the germline gene, possibly because of a read error. The chain recombines TRBV9 with TRBJ2-7; D possibly corresponds to TRBD2 (5 bases). The CDR3 consists of 15 residues. The germline V gene encodes CDR1 SGDLS and CDR2 YYNGEE. CDR3 bases: TGTGCCAGCAGCGTAGAGGGTGGGAGCTACTACGGGCAGTACTTC. This translates into CASSVEGGSYYGQYF. Looking up the rest from reference TRBV9 and TRBJ2-7 gives the full variable domain: DSGVTQTPKHLITATGQRVTLRCSPRSGDLSVYWYQQSLDQGLQFLIQYYNGEERAKGNILERFSAQQFPDLHSELNLSSLELGDSALYFCASSVEGGSYYGQYFGPGTRLTVT.